This entry features one TCR beta chain sequence. The sample comes from a study of blood T cells in healthy people across ages. A sample-barcoded 5' primer and a J-beta primer mix were used in a second PCR of roughly 7 to 11 cycles. From the 5' RACE reads, TCRdb called clonotypes with MiXCR, one entry per CDR3 protein. The sample has 600,000 to 1,000,000 distinct CDR3 sequences; 25% are singletons. CDR1 is MDHEN, CDR2 SYDVKM, per germline. The J segment lost 2 bases and the V segment lost 2 bases, leaving 7 bases of the junction unmatched. There are 16 residues in the CDR3. The same data also went into a second study, on T cells of mothers and their children. That paper states: When the second PCR was run, its M1S primer added sample barcodes and 2-4 random nucleotides.

The chain uses TRBV28 and TRBJ2-3; 7 bases align to TRBD1. This receptor was identified in a boy between 10 and 17 years old in good health. The sample consisted of blood. The CDR3 spells CASSLEGASHTDTQYF. As DNA, the CDR3 is TGTGCCAGCAGTTTAGAGGGGGCGAGTCACACAGATACGCAGTATTTT.